What follows describes a single T cell receptor (beta chain). CDR3 length: 14 amino acids. The ends lost 5 bases at V and 4 bases at J; junction bases unmatched: 4. Germline assignment: CDR1 MNHEY and CDR2 SMNVEV (reference sequence). This sample was taken from a study of blood T cell repertoires in COVID-19. About the research overall: Acute and convalescent COVID-19 samples came from the United States, Italy and Spain. T cells, B-cell-depleted T cells, or PBMCs supplied cDNA or gDNA.

Per the study methods: Amplification from reference gene primers served as the basis for estimated nucleated cell counts. Sequenced by immunoSEQ multiplex PCR; TCRdb stores in-frame clones only, minus some. Clone size and the V and J calls come from that table; the DNA yielded D and trimming. Seen here are 290,000 or so clones, about 88% observed once, and the top ten hold 1.3%. The sequencing sample was made of peripheral blood. This chain joins TRBV27 and TRBJ2-7; 11 bases are shared with TRBD1. The TCR comes from a man between 65 and 80 years old with acute or convalescent COVID-19. The CDR3 coding sequence is TGTGCCAGCAGTACGGGACAGGGGGGGTACGAGCAGTACTTC. This sequence encodes CASSTGQGGYEQYF.